This T cell receptor beta chain was recorded in a study of T cell responses to AZD1222 COVID-19 vaccine. The method was immunoSEQ multiplex PCR; TCRdb's version includes in-frame clones alone and lacks a portion of them. Of 150,000 to 200,000 clones listed, approximately 94% were seen once; the top ten hold 3.6%. This clone occurred a few times. Its antigen is still unknown. Study-wide results and caveats: Of the AZD1222 recipients, only 5 to 7 were seropositive at baseline. Spike-specific TCR breadth and depth went up after people got two AZD1222 doses. Researchers report vaccine-associated CD4 TCRs spanning spike, with dominance at 160-218 and 743-854.

Trimming pared 0 bases from V and 4 bases from J, leaving 10 bases between. Germline CDR1 reads LGHNA; CDR2 reads YSLEER. The CDR3 is 15 residues long. This TCR was recovered from an adult who received the MenACWY meningococcal vaccine as a control. Sequencing used peripheral blood, obtained 28 days after the second dose of the MenACWY control vaccine. The chain links TRBV4-3 to TRBJ1-5; no clear D. The CDR3 is CASSQDKGSNQPQHF. Written as DNA, the CDR3 is TGCGCCAGCAGCCAAGATAAGGGTTCTAATCAGCCCCAGCATTTT.